This T cell receptor (beta chain) was captured in a study of T cell responses to AZD1222 COVID-19 vaccine. About the research overall: Researchers grouped second doses given at about 4 or about 12 weeks into one pool. Whole-study findings and limits: Only a handful of individuals given AZD1222 were seropositive at baseline. Clonal diversity may have been underestimated, and the donors were mostly white British, with more females than males.

Some clones are missing from TCRdb's copy, which holds only in-frame ones; the method was immunoSEQ multiplex PCR. The sample consists of approximately 79,000 clones, 75% to 90% of them appearing once. To note about this clone: Its specificity is unknown. The germline gene is not matched at one end of the junction; a read error may be the cause.

Looked up from germline, CDR1 is SSHAT and CDR2 is FNYEAQ (reference sequence). CDR3 length: 15 residues. V is TRBV7-7 and J is TRBJ2-5; tentative D call: TRBD1 (6 bases). This sequence was found in an adult in good health. This specimen consisted of peripheral blood, obtained on day 0 of AZD1222 vaccination. CDR3 protein: CASSLEDGQQVLQYF. The CDR3 bases are TGTGCTAGCAGCTTAGAGGACGGACAGCAAGTACTCCAGTACTTC.